What follows are 31 T cell receptor beta chains derived from one specimen sequenced in a study of blood T cell repertoires in COVID-19. The repertoire was sequenced with immunoSEQ multiplex PCR; TCRdb's copy has only in-frame clones and lacks some. Here the sample spans under 300,000 clones, 86% being singletons. The material sequenced was PBMCs or T cells enriched from blood (not recorded which). These receptors were taken from a woman between 35 and 50 years old with acute COVID-19.

J is TRBJ1-2 and V is TRBV9; D is uncertain. The germline V and J ends were trimmed by 3 bases and 1 base, with 7 bases remaining between them. The CDR3 loop spans 13 amino acids. Germline V gene lookup returns CDR1 SGDLS and CDR2 YYNGEE. The CDR3 sequence: CASSEENNYGYTF. CDR3 sequence (DNA): TGTGCCAGCAGCGAGGAGAATAACTATGGCTACACCTTC.

This sequence joins TRBV7-9 and TRBJ2-7; 8 bases match TRBD2. CDR3 length: 14 residues. Losses at the gene ends were 7 bases for V and 0 bases for J; bases not matched to a gene: 5. CDR1 is SEHNR, CDR2 FQNEAQ, per germline (reference sequence). The CDR3: CASNPGGASYEQYF. The DNA for the CDR3 is TGTGCCAGCAACCCGGGGGGGGCCTCCTACGAGCAGTACTTC. The full variable domain, completed using reference TRBV7-9 and TRBJ2-7, is DTGVSQNPRHKITKRGQNVTFRCDPISEHNRLYWYRQTLGQGPEFLTYFQNEAQLEKSRLLSDRFSAERPKGSFSTLEIQRTEQGDSAMYLCASNPGGASYEQYFGPGTRLTVT.

The chain uses TRBV5-4 and TRBJ1-1, with D possibly TRBD1 on 6 matching bases. The CDR3 loop spans 14 amino acids. Germline-derived CDR1 and CDR2 are SGHNT and YYREEE (reference sequence). The V end was cut by 0 bases, the J end by 4 bases, with 10 bases between. The CDR3 sequence is CASSLDQGSTEAFF. The CDR3, as DNA: TGTGCCAGCAGCTTGGATCAGGGGAGCACTGAAGCTTTCTTT. Supplemented by reference TRBV5-4 and TRBJ1-1, the full variable domain reads ETGVTQSPTHLIKTRGQQVTLRCSSQSGHNTVSWYQQALGQGPQFIFQYYREEENGRGNFPPRFSGLQFPNYSSELNVNALELDDSALYLCASSLDQGSTEAFFGQGTRLTVV.

This chain joins TRBV14 and TRBJ2-1; perhaps TRBD2 as D (8 bases). The germline V and J ends were trimmed by 1 base and 1 base, with 23 bases remaining between them. CDR1 is SGHDN, CDR2 FVKESK, per germline. There are 20 residues in the CDR3. CDR3 sequence: CASSQGDEGASGRSYNEQFF. In DNA, the CDR3 is TGTGCCAGCAGCCAAGGGGATGAGGGGGCGAGCGGGAGATCCTACAATGAGCAGTTCTTC. The complete variable domain, with remaining parts taken from reference TRBV14 and TRBJ2-1, reads EAGVTQFPSHSVIEKGQTVTLRCDPISGHDNLYWYRRVMGKEIKFLLHFVKESKQDESGMPNNRFLAERTGGTYSTLKVQPAELEDSGVYFCASSQGDEGASGRSYNEQFFGPGTRLTVL.

The chain is built from TRBV18 and TRBJ1-6, with TRBD1 matching 7 bases. V shed 4 bases and J 4 bases; nucleotides not matched to a gene: 4. The CDR3 runs 15 residues. The germline CDR1 and CDR2 sequences are KGHSH and LQKENI. Written as DNA, the CDR3 is TGTGCCAGCTCACTTGGGACAGAATATAATTCACCCCTCCACTTT. Protein: CASSLGTEYNSPLHF.

The J gene is TRBJ2-5, the V gene TRBV9, with 15 bases identical to TRBD2. The CDR3 runs 20 residues. The J segment lost 3 bases and the V segment lost 4 bases, leaving 16 bases of the junction unmatched. In germline, CDR1 is SGDLS, CDR2 YYNGEE. CDR3 residues: CASSSPGLAGGYLEKETQYF. For the CDR3, the DNA is TGTGCCAGCAGCTCCCCGGGACTAGCGGGAGGATACCTAGAGAAAGAGACCCAGTACTTC.

CDR3 residues: CASSMTNGNTIYF. CDR3 in DNA: TGTGCCAGCAGCATGACAAATGGAAACACCATATATTTT. The gene calls are TRBV11-3 and TRBJ1-3; D ambiguous. In germline, CDR1 is SGHNT, CDR2 YENEEA. The CDR3 has 13 amino acids. Trimming took off 5 bases at V and 3 bases at J, with 8 bases between the two ends.

The chain uses TRBV30 and TRBJ1-1, with D possibly being TRBD1 (6 bases). Germline CDR1 and CDR2: GTSNPN and SVGIG (reference sequence). The CDR3 spans 13 residues. The ends were cut back, 1 base at V and 0 bases at J, with 6 bases in the middle. This CDR3 is CAWSGQVNTEAFF. DNA for the CDR3: TGTGCCTGGAGTGGACAGGTGAACACTGAAGCTTTCTTT.

The chain couples TRBV6-5 to TRBJ2-7; no definite D call. There are 13 residues in the CDR3. V was shortened by 0 bases and J by 3 bases, with 6 bases between the two germline ends. Germline CDR1 is MNHEY and CDR2 is SVGAGI. CDR3 DNA sequence: TGTGCCAGCAGTTACTCGAGTAACTACGAGCAGTACTTC. This sequence encodes CASSYSSNYEQYF.

The chain joins TRBV13 to TRBJ2-7, with 8 nucleotides matching TRBD2. With V trimmed by 5 bases and J by 0 bases, 3 bases remained unmatched. CDR3 length: 14 residues. The germline gives CDR1 PRHDT, CDR2 FYEKMQ (reference sequence). This chain's CDR3 is CASSHSGTSYEQYF. In DNA, the CDR3 is TGTGCCAGCAGCCATAGCGGGACCTCCTACGAGCAGTACTTC.

The chain is built from TRBV18 and TRBJ1-1; a possible D gene is TRBD1 (6 bases). The CDR3 sequence is 13 residues long. The ends were cut back, 5 bases at V and 4 bases at J, with 11 bases in the middle. The V gene's germline CDR1 is KGHSH and CDR2 LQKENI. This chain's CDR3 is CASSATGFTEAFF. DNA for the CDR3: TGTGCCAGCTCAGCAACAGGGTTCACTGAAGCTTTCTTT.

CDR3 sequence: CASSQEFGTRFFTGELFF. The CDR3 DNA is TGCGCCAGCAGCCAAGAGTTTGGGACTAGGTTTTTCACCGGGGAGCTGTTTTTT. The chain uses TRBV4-1 and TRBJ2-2, with 8 bases matching TRBD2. J gave up 4 bases and V 0 bases, and 10 bases lay outside the gene matches. The CDR3 sequence is 18 residues long. Germline loops: CDR1 MGHRA, CDR2 YSYEKL.

The CDR3, as DNA: TGTGCCAGCAGCGTAGAGTTAAGGACAGGGGATAACTCTGGAAACACCATATATTTT. This gives the protein CASSVELRTGDNSGNTIYF. The chain has TRBV9 and TRBJ1-3, with TRBD1 identical over 9 bases. Germline CDR1 and CDR2: SGDLS and YYNGEE. V gave up 0 bases and J gave up 0 bases; unmatched junction bases: 10. This CDR3 has 19 amino acids.

The chain links TRBV5-4 to TRBJ2-5; D is uncertain. V was cut by 6 bases and J by 4 bases, with 7 bases left in between. The germline CDR1 and CDR2 sequences are SGHNT and YYREEE (reference sequence). This CDR3 has 11 amino acids. CDR3 loop: CASTSGETQYF. The CDR3, as DNA: TGTGCCAGCACCTCGGGAGAGACCCAGTACTTC.

This rearrangement joins TRBV14 to TRBJ1-1; no firm D call. Between the trimmed V and J ends, which lost 4 bases and 5 bases, there was a span of 11 bases. This CDR3 has 13 amino acids. Germline loops: CDR1 SGHDN, CDR2 FVKESK. The CDR3 nucleotides are TGTGCCAGCAGCCTAAGAAGAGGTACTGAAGCTTTCTTT. It encodes CASSLRRGTEAFF.

Comments on this clone: The junction shows a germline mismatch at one end, possibly a read error. The J gene is TRBJ2-1, the V gene TRBV15; a weak D match, TRBD2 (5 bases). Germline CDR1 and CDR2: LNHNV and YYDKDF (reference sequence). There are 15 residues in the CDR3. CDR3 region: CATSGEQDSYNEQFF. The CDR3 bases are TGTGCCACCAGCGGAGAGCAGGACTCTTACAATGAGCAGTTCTTC.

V usage is TRBV27 and J usage is TRBJ1-2; 9 nucleotides match TRBD1. CDR3 size: 16 residues. J was trimmed by 4 bases and V by 0 bases; bases with no gene match: 6. Germline-derived CDR1 and CDR2 are MNHEY and SMNVEV (reference sequence). The CDR3 sequence: CASSLSIGTGPYGYTF. The CDR3 region has the DNA TGTGCCAGCAGTTTATCGATAGGGACAGGGCCCTATGGCTACACCTTC.

The chain employs TRBV5-4 and TRBJ1-3; possibly TRBD1 for D (5 bases). The germline V and J ends were trimmed by 4 bases and 0 bases, with 8 bases remaining between them. Germline V gene lookup returns CDR1 SGHNT and CDR2 YYREEE (reference sequence). The CDR3 spans 14 residues. CDR3 protein: CASSVDISGNTIYF. Written as DNA, the CDR3 is TGTGCCAGCAGCGTGGACATCTCTGGAAACACCATATATTTT.

The chain recombines TRBV7-8 with TRBJ2-2; 12 bases match TRBD2. CDR3 size: 16 residues. V shed 3 bases, J shed 3 bases, and the junction held 2 bases outside the gene matches. Germline V gives CDR1 SGHVS, CDR2 FQNEAQ. CDR3 nucleotides: TGTGCCAGCAGCTTGGGACTAGCGGGTTACACCGGGGAGCTGTTTTTT. Amino acid sequence: CASSLGLAGYTGELFF.

The chain uses TRBV4-2 and TRBJ2-3; TRBD2 agrees at 9 bases. Germline V gives CDR1 LGHNA, CDR2 YNFKEQ. V was pared by 1 base and J by 6 bases, with 8 bases of the junction left unmatched. The CDR3 is 16 residues long. The CDR3 region is CASSQVGGRAADTQYF. As DNA, the CDR3 is TGTGCCAGCAGCCAAGTTGGCGGGAGGGCCGCGGATACGCAGTATTTT.

The rearrangement uses TRBV6-1 and TRBJ2-1, with 8 bases identical to TRBD2. Per the germline V gene, CDR1 is MNHNS and CDR2 is SASEGT. After removal of 2 bases from V and 4 bases from J, the junction contained 10 bases not matched to a gene. The CDR3 spans 17 residues. This CDR3 reads CASSEFSGTPYYNEQFF. CDR3 nucleotides: TGTGCCAGCAGTGAATTTAGCGGGACCCCTTATTACAATGAGCAGTTCTTC.

The chain combines TRBV4-1 with TRBJ2-2; 9 nucleotides line up with TRBD2. This CDR3 is 15 amino acids long. CDR1 and CDR2 (germline): MGHRA, YSYEKL. Trimming at V came to 0 bases and at J to 11 bases, leaving 7 bases not matched to a gene. CDR3 loop: CASSQDRLAGPELFF. CDR3 coding DNA: TGCGCCAGCAGCCAAGATAGGCTAGCGGGACCTGAGCTGTTTTTT.

In its sample, this clone was seen a few times. The rearrangement joins TRBV5-8 to TRBJ2-1; TRBD1 matches at 10 bases. Germline V lookup: CDR1 SGHTS, CDR2 YDEGEE. This CDR3 is 15 amino acids long. After removal of 4 bases from V and 4 bases from J, the junction contained 5 bases not matched to a gene. The DNA of the CDR3 is TGTGCCAGCAGCACGGGACAGGGGTCATACAATGAGCAGTTCTTC. Translated: CASSTGQGSYNEQFF.

The chain carries TRBV9 and TRBJ2-3, with 7 bases matching TRBD1. Per germline, CDR1 SGDLS and CDR2 YYNGEE. This CDR3 has 14 residues. V lost 6 bases, J lost 4 bases, and 8 bases stayed unmatched. Here the CDR3 reads CASNKRGLADTQYF. Written as DNA, the CDR3 is TGTGCCAGCAACAAAAGGGGGCTGGCAGATACGCAGTATTTT.

The gene calls are TRBV19 and TRBJ1-5; possible D gene TRBD1, 6 bases. Per the germline V gene, CDR1 is LNHDA and CDR2 is SQIVND (reference sequence). V was clipped by 4 bases and J by 7 bases, with 11 bases between them. The CDR3 runs 13 residues. Written as DNA, the CDR3 is TGTGCCAGTAGTACGACCAGGGGCCAGCCCCAGCATTTT. Protein product: CASSTTRGQPQHF. The full variable domain, its missing parts supplied by reference TRBV19 and TRBJ1-5, is DGGITQSPKYLFRKEGQNVTLSCEQNLNHDAMYWYRQDPGQGLRLIYYSQIVNDFQKGDIAEGYSVSREKKESFPLTVTSAQKNPTAFYLCASSTTRGQPQHFGDGTRLSIL.

The rearrangement links TRBV4-2 to TRBJ2-3, with 9 positions matching TRBD1. V shed 6 bases and J 5 bases; nucleotides not matched to a gene: 6. CDR1 and CDR2 from the germline V gene are LGHNA and YNFKEQ. This CDR3 has 14 amino acids. CDR3 DNA: TGTGCCAGCAGTGGACGGACAGGGGAAGATACGCAGTATTTT. This encodes CASSGRTGEDTQYF.

The V gene is TRBV7-6, the J gene TRBJ1-4, with D possibly TRBD1 on 5 matching bases. This CDR3 is built from 15 residues. The ends were cut back, 4 bases at V and 8 bases at J, with 17 bases in the middle. Per germline, CDR1 SGHVS and CDR2 FNYEAQ. The CDR3 nucleotides are TGTGCCAGCAGCTACGGGACTCTCGAGACGGAAAAACTGTTTTTT. The encoded protein is CASSYGTLETEKLFF.

The rearrangement joins TRBV7-3 to TRBJ2-3, with 14 nucleotides matching TRBD2. The CDR3 has 18 amino acids. From germline, CDR1 is SGHTA and CDR2 FQGTGA. The V gene end was trimmed by 5 bases and the J gene end by 1 base; junction bases not matched to a gene: 8. CDR3 residues: CASSRGTSGSMGTDTQYF. Written as DNA, the CDR3 is TGTGCCAGCAGCCGGGGGACTAGCGGGAGTATGGGCACAGATACGCAGTATTTT.

Only one count was recorded for this clone. This chain connects TRBV30 to TRBJ2-7; 9 nucleotides line up with TRBD1. V was clipped by 7 bases and J by 4 bases; unmatched bases: 8. This CDR3 contains 13 residues. Germline V gene sequence: CDR1 GTSNPN, CDR2 SVGIG (reference sequence). CDR3 residues: CAYWTGEIYEQYF. The CDR3 DNA follows: TGTGCCTACTGGACAGGGGAAATATACGAGCAGTACTTC.

The rearrangement links TRBV9 to TRBJ2-7; possible D gene TRBD2, 6 bases. The length of the CDR3 is 15 residues. The germline V gene encodes CDR1 SGDLS and CDR2 YYNGEE. With 2 bases removed from V and 3 bases from J, the gap between germline ends came to 15 bases. The CDR3 region is CASSVFAGSSYEQYF. The CDR3 DNA sequence: TGTGCCAGCAGCGTCTTTGCGGGATCCAGCTACGAGCAGTACTTC.

In its sample, this clone was seen a few times. This rearrangement joins TRBV3-1 (or the pseudogene TRBV3-2) to TRBJ2-2; D unclear. Germline CDR1 reads LGHDT; CDR2 reads YNNKEL (reference sequence). This CDR3 contains 12 residues. Trimming pared 6 bases from V and 1 base from J, leaving 3 bases between. DNA of the CDR3: TGTGCCAGCAGTCGGAACACCGGGGAGCTGTTTTTT. This sequence encodes CASSRNTGELFF.